A selection of T cell receptor beta chains follows, all from one sample in a study of regulatory T cells in long-lasting Graves disease. TCRdb re-called the multiplex PCR reads through MiXCR, storing one row per CDR3 protein. The data show fewer than 400,000 distinct CDR3 sequences, about a sixth seen once. The material was peripheral blood mononuclear cells (PBMCs), obtained at new diagnosis, from a patient treated with antithyroid drugs. These receptor sequences come from a female donor with Graves disease. CDR3s leave out the opening cysteine and the closing phenylalanine or tryptophan. For some rows the clone size is stated as once, few or many, or as a class when expanded; others skip it.

TRBJ1-2 | . | TRBV29-1 | SVLEGGAKGYT
TRBJ2-2 | . | TRBV19 | ASSIRPPETFSNTGELF
TRBJ1-1 | few | TRBV11-3 | ASSRSRGGNTEAF
TRBJ1-1 | many | TRBV6-1 | ASSRASMNTEAF
TRBJ2-7 | . | TRBV7-2 | ASSGHRKPYEQY
TRBJ2-3 | . | TRBV7-3 | ASSSITTDTQY
TRBJ2-1 | many | TRBV12-3/TRBV12-4 | ASTGTGVSYNEQF
TRBJ1-1 | . | TRBV14 | ASSQEYGDTEAF
TRBJ2-7 | many | TRBV6-1 | ASRTHNLAGEAHEQY
TRBJ2-2 | many | TRBV24-1 | ATSEYTGELF
TRBJ2-1 | many | TRBV20-1 | SARRKGLAINEQF
TRBJ2-3 | many | TRBV24-1 | ASQTSGTGTQY
TRBJ2-1 | few | TRBV19 | ASSPDGGRAGGGEQF
TRBJ2-1 | . | TRBV9 | ASSAFGTSPYNEQF
TRBJ1-5 | many | TRBV12-5 | ASGLVGREDNQPQH
TRBJ1-5 | many | TRBV12-3/TRBV12-4 | ASSPPTLGPQH
TRBJ2-7 | many | TRBV28 | ASMQGTNYEQY
TRBJ1-5 | few | TRBV18 | ASSPIRIRGPSNQPQH
TRBJ1-1 | many | TRBV12-3/TRBV12-4 | ASSPNGMNTEAF
TRBJ2-5 | many | TRBV7-9 | ASKDHPTETQY
TRBJ2-1 | many | TRBV20-1 | SARDWASAAGVNEQF
TRBJ1-3 | . | TRBV4-1 | ASNIPGLRGGNTIY
TRBJ1-4 | many | TRBV27 | ASAQTGVEKLF
TRBJ2-7 | . | TRBV28 | ASSLRATVSSYEQY
TRBJ2-3 | . | TRBV2 | ASSRTSGRWVTDTQY
TRBJ2-3 | many | TRBV25-1 | ASSAGFTDTQY
TRBJ1-2 | many | TRBV19 | ASAPGWDRANYGYT
TRBJ2-2 | few | TRBV20-1 | SATGTGSGTGELF
TRBJ2-1 | . | TRBV12-3/TRBV12-4 | ASSFWRDGGERF
TRBJ1-4 | few | TRBV28 | ASTPGGNEKLF
TRBJ2-7 | . | TRBV19 | ATSRLTGGGTYEQY
TRBJ1-2 | many | TRBV18 | ASSAGTGGSGYT
TRBJ2-3 | many | TRBV29-1 | SLITGTGVTDTQY
TRBJ2-7 | many | TRBV28 | ASRRGQGGYEQY
TRBJ2-7 | . | TRBV30 | VWRGDRRPYEQY